This is a list of T cell receptor beta chains from one sample in a study of blood T cell repertoires in COVID-19. Sequencing used immunoSEQ multiplex PCR; TCRdb keeps in-frame clones, though not all of them. The table includes approximately 170,000 clones, around 84% detected once. The specimen was PBMCs or T cells enriched from blood (not recorded which). The receptor set was obtained from a woman in her fifties or sixties who had recovered from COVID-19. The CDR3 runs from the conserved cysteine through the conserved F or W. The D gene is left open where the match is weak. Clone size is not always given. Where it is, it says once, few, many or a class for expanded clones.

-,TRBV9,-,TRBJ2-1,TGTGCCAGCAGCGGCGATTACTACTACAATGAGCAGTTCTTC,CASSGDYYYNEQFF
few,TRBV19,-,TRBJ1-5,TGTGCCAGTAGGGGGGCAGGTTTGGTTAATCAGCCCCAGCATTTT,CASRGAGLVNQPQHF
-,TRBV19,-,TRBJ1-2,TGTGCCAGTAGAGGCGGGGCCTATGGCTACACCTTC,CASRGGAYGYTF
-,TRBV27,-,TRBJ2-1,TGTGCCAGCAGTTTAAGTGGGCTCGATGAGCAGTTCTTC,CASSLSGLDEQFF
-,TRBV7-2,TRBD1,TRBJ1-2,TGTGCCAGCAGCTTTACAGGGGGGGTTTATGGCTACACCTTC,CASSFTGGVYGYTF
-,TRBV4-1,-,TRBJ1-5,TGCGCCAGCAGCCCGACGGGGGGCGCGGGGAGCAATCAGCCCCAGCATTTT,CASSPTGGAGSNQPQHF
-,TRBV2,TRBD1,TRBJ1-5,TGTGCCAGCACGGTCGGACAGGGTGGCAATCAGCCCCAGCATTTT,CASTVGQGGNQPQHF
-,TRBV7-2,TRBD1,TRBJ2-7,TGTGCCAGCAGCTATTCTACCGGGACAGGGAACTACGAGCAGTACTTC,CASSYSTGTGNYEQYF
-,TRBV11-2,-,TRBJ1-3,TGTGCCAGCAGCTTAGAGGGTCCGTGGGGAGTCACGGGAAACACCATATATTTT,CASSLEGPWGVTGNTIYF
-,TRBV5-5,TRBD1,TRBJ2-3,TGTGCCAGCAGCTTGTCCCAGGGGGCAGGAGCAGATACGCAGTATTTT,CASSLSQGAGADTQYF
-,TRBV19,TRBD1,TRBJ1-2,TGTGCCAGACCGGGACAGGCGTCTGGCTACACCTTC,CARPGQASGYTF
-,TRBV4-3,TRBD1,TRBJ2-1,TGCGCCAGCAGCCAAGCCGCCGGGACAGGAGCCTACAATGAGCAGTTCTTC,CASSQAAGTGAYNEQFF
-,TRBV19,TRBD2,TRBJ2-1,TGTGCCAGTAGTATTATCGGGGGGGTCTCCCTAAATGAGCAGTTCTTC,CASSIIGGVSLNEQFF
-,TRBV3-1/TRBV3-2,-,TRBJ2-3,TGTGCCAGCAGCCAAGTGACTAGTACAGATACGCAGTATTTT,CASSQVTSTDTQYF
many,TRBV11-2,-,TRBJ2-7,TGTGCCAGCAGCTCCGCAGACTACGAGCAGTACTTC,CASSSADYEQYF
-,TRBV3-1/TRBV3-2,-,TRBJ1-3,TGTGCCAGCAGCCAAGTGGTTAGGGGTTCGCGTAACACCATATATTTT,CASSQVVRGSRNTIYF
-,TRBV15,-,TRBJ1-2,TGTGCCACCAGCAGAGATAATCAGGGAGGGGTTGGCTACACCTTC,CATSRDNQGGVGYTF
-,TRBV6-1,-,TRBJ1-3,TGTGCCAGCAGTGAAGAAACAGTCAGGGGCTTCGGCACCATATATTTT,CASSEETVRGFGTIYF
-,TRBV20-1,TRBD1,TRBJ2-5,TGCAGTGCTAGTCTGCAGGGGGCGCGTAAGACCCAGTACTTC,CSASLQGARKTQYF
-,TRBV5-1,TRBD1,TRBJ1-1,TGCGCCAGCAGCTTGGTAGGACAGGGGGCAAGAGCTTTCTTT,CASSLVGQGARAFF
-,TRBV7-3,TRBD1,TRBJ1-2,TGTGCCAGCAGCCTCGGTCCCGGGACAGGGGTGGAAGGCTACACCTTC,CASSLGPGTGVEGYTF
-,TRBV4-1,-,TRBJ2-1,TGCGCCAGCAGCCAAGAGAAAGGAACGGGAGTGCCTCCATTTGAGCAGTTCTTC,CASSQEKGTGVPPFEQFF
-,TRBV6-5,-,TRBJ1-1,TGTGCCAGCAGTTACGCCTCCGGGGCTTTCTTT,CASSYASGAFF
-,TRBV7-2,TRBD2,TRBJ2-3,TGTGCCAGCAGCTTCGGAGGGAGGGGTCTCGATACGCAGTATTTT,CASSFGGRGLDTQYF
-,TRBV10-3,TRBD1,TRBJ1-6,TGTGCCATCAGTGATTCAGGGGGCAGGGATTCACCCCTCCACTTT,CAISDSGGRDSPLHF
-,TRBV7-2,TRBD1,TRBJ2-7,TGTGCCAGCAGCAAGGACAGGACAATCTCTTACGAGCAGTACTTC,CASSKDRTISYEQYF
-,TRBV7-2,TRBD2,TRBJ2-3,TGTGCCAGCAGCTTAGTCGTCAGGAGCGGGAGAGGAGATACGCAGTATTTT,CASSLVVRSGRGDTQYF
-,TRBV5-4,-,TRBJ2-3,TGTGCCAGCAGCTTCCCGCGCACAGGGACAGATACGCAGTATTTT,CASSFPRTGTDTQYF
-,TRBV5-4,-,TRBJ2-5,TGTGCCAGCAGCCCCCCCCCGGGGACACAAGAGACCCAGTACTTC,CASSPPPGTQETQYF
-,TRBV7-8,TRBD1,TRBJ1-5,TGTGCCAGCAGCCTGGACAGGCAGAGTCAGCCCCAGCATTTT,CASSLDRQSQPQHF
-,TRBV9,TRBD2,TRBJ2-2,TGTGCCAGCAGCTCGGGACTAGCGGGAGGGGGGAACACCGGGGAGCTGTTTTTT,CASSSGLAGGGNTGELFF